This T cell receptor (beta chain) comes out of a study of identifying expanded T cells in peripheral blood (dated by TCRdb to about 2019). For the study in its entirety: Technical replicates were generated by sequencing separate aliquots of the same genomic DNA pool, and four replicates were compared pairwise. Here is what the overall study found, with its caveats: Across all healthy-donor time intervals, the beta-binomial model significantly cut both the number of clones called differentially abundant and the false-positive rate. The binomial model flagged approximately 1.2 differentially abundant clones between technical replicates but about 15 over around 2 weeks and 19 to 20 over about 4 weeks. The authors expected that biological variance in healthy repertoires might rise further over much longer intervals, such as months to years. Variance in clone template counts between approximately two-week samples significantly increased with total template count across all healthy donors.

No immune events such as infections were documented for the healthy donors during the collection period. To calibrate time-dependent variance in a beta-binomial model of T-cell clone differential abundance, blood repertoires from healthy donors were used as a training cohort. The training cohort included 10 or so healthy donors, of whom 3 were female and 7 were male. An age range of roughly 29 to 64 years, with an average of 43 years, was recorded for the donors. Obtained from a commercial supplier, whole blood was collected from each healthy donor at three time points set 2 to 3 weeks apart. For immunosequencing, genomic DNA was extracted from whole blood that had not been sorted. The junction shows trimming of 2 bases on V and 2 bases on J, plus 7 bases between the germline ends. The CDR1 and CDR2 encoded by the germline V gene are SGHTA and FQGNSA. The CDR3 sequence holds 13 residues, the cysteine and phenylalanine included. The kept DNA is CDR3 alone, 39 bases in frame from the first base.

TCRbeta CDR3 regions were profiled with the immunoSEQ Assay using bias-controlled multiplex PCR amplification of genomic DNA. The authors' pipeline ran thus. The absolute abundance of each unique TCRbeta CDR3 region was quantified after sequences were collapsed and filtered. Differential abundance was tested with a binomial (Fisher-equivalent) model and with a beta-binomial model adding time-dependent variance fitted from healthy donors. Clones with fewer than 5 combined templates were removed, and a clone was called differentially abundant if the clone's Benjamini-Hochberg FDR was below 0.01. Beta-binomial variance was modeled as a function of total template count across the two samples using the form v = (b*log(k)+a)^2. This is the immuneACCESS table as TCRdb keeps it, with only in-frame sequences that have V and J called. A part of the clones is gone; compared with another copy, unresolved V genes explain less than half, and the rest is unexplained. V and J calls and clone size are as listed in that table; D and trimming were resolved from the DNA. The sample table holds approximately 90,000 clones, of which 70% to 90% were seen once. The ten largest clonotypes hold 4.5% of the sample.

Comments on this clone: Its antigen target is currently unknown. One base away there is no much larger clone; base qualities are not given.

Sequenced material: blood. The sequence links TRBV7-2 to TRBJ2-7; there is no confident call for the D gene. The sequence was collected from a person aged 18 to 70 in good health. CDR3 reads: CASSLTFTYEQYF. The bases read TGTGCCAGCAGCTTAACATTCACCTACGAGCAGTACTTC.